These 3 T cell receptor beta chains were sequenced from one sample in a study of identifying expanded T cells in peripheral blood. Data came from immunoSEQ multiplex PCR; TCRdb stores just in-frame clones and leaves some out. Among just over 90,000 clones listed, about nine tenths were seen once. The sample consisted of blood. These receptors were taken from a person aged 18-70 years in good health.

The chain joins TRBV5-4 to TRBJ2-5, with a possible D match to TRBD1 (6 bases). This CDR3 is 14 amino acids long. Trimming took off 4 bases at V and 0 bases at J, with 10 bases between the two ends. The germline V gene encodes CDR1 SGHNT and CDR2 YYREEE (reference sequence). CDR3 DNA: TGTGCCAGCAGCCCGTGGACAGACCAAGAGACCCAGTACTTC. It codes for CASSPWTDQETQYF. The full variable domain, with the rest looked up from reference TRBV5-4 and TRBJ2-5, is ETGVTQSPTHLIKTRGQQVTLRCSSQSGHNTVSWYQQALGQGPQFIFQYYREEENGRGNFPPRFSGLQFPNYSSELNVNALELDDSALYLCASSPWTDQETQYFGPGTRLLVL.

This chain connects TRBV6-4 to TRBJ2-3; 10 nucleotides agree with TRBD1. This CDR3 is 16 amino acids long. V lost 4 bases, J lost 3 bases, and 7 bases stayed unmatched. Germline assignment: CDR1 MRHNA and CDR2 SNTAGT. CDR3 sequence reads: CASSAGTGDGTDTQYF. The CDR3 DNA reads TGTGCCAGCAGTGCAGGGACAGGGGACGGTACAGATACGCAGTATTTT.

The chain employs TRBV30 and TRBJ1-6; D is uncertain. This CDR3 is built from 12 residues. Germline V gene lookup returns CDR1 GTSNPN and CDR2 SVGIG (reference sequence). The V end lost 6 bases, the J end lost 7 bases, and 10 bases lay between the germline ends. CDR3 nucleotide sequence: TGTGCCTGCTTTCGCCTAAATTCACCCCTCCACTTT. Translated: CACFRLNSPLHF.